This TCR beta chain was recovered during a study of blood T cells in healthy people across ages. Background on the study: About one barcoded beta molecule per two T cells was the capture yield of template switching. Overall study results and limits: There were more naive CD4+ cells and higher diversity in long-lived donors than in aged donors.

From germline, CDR1 is DFQATT and CDR2 SNEGSKA (reference sequence). The length of the CDR3 is 15 residues. The ends were cut back, 6 bases at V and 0 bases at J, with 16 bases in the middle. Concerning this clonotype: Its target is unknown.

Extraction yielded at least 5 micrograms of total RNA per sample. PCR was performed a second time for roughly 7 to 11 cycles using a sample-barcoded 5' primer and a J-beta primer mix. TCRdb re-called the 5' RACE reads through MiXCR, storing one row per CDR3 protein. The sample holds some 710,000 distinct CDR3 sequences, about 47% seen once. The sequenced material came from blood. The chain joins TRBV20-1 to TRBJ2-3; the D call may be TRBD1 or TRBD2 (5 bases each). The source is a man older than 75 in good health. The CDR3 sequence is CSAKRGATSTDTQYF. Written as DNA, the CDR3 is TGCAGTGCCAAGAGAGGGGCTACTAGCACAGATACGCAGTATTTT.